One T cell receptor (beta chain) is described in this entry. These data come from a study of OX40 agonist ivuxolimab in advanced cancers. Libraries were prepared by immunoSEQ multiplex PCR; TCRdb keeps only in-frame clonotypes and omits some of them. The sample contains about 46,000 clones, about 89% of which appear only once. The material sequenced was CD4+ or CD8+ T cells sorted from blood, taken in a trial of the OX40 agonist ivuxolimab. This sequence originates from an adult with an advanced solid tumor such as melanoma, head and neck, liver or kidney cancer.

CDR3 residues: CASGPDSYNSPLHF. CDR3 sequence (DNA): TGTGCTAGTGGTCCGGACAGCTATAATTCACCCCTCCACTTT. The rearrangement uses TRBV12-5 and TRBJ1-6; D possibly corresponds to TRBD1 (6 bases). The V end was cut by 5 bases, the J end by 3 bases, with 8 bases between. Germline V gives CDR1 LGHNT, CDR2 FRNRAP. The CDR3 spans 14 residues.